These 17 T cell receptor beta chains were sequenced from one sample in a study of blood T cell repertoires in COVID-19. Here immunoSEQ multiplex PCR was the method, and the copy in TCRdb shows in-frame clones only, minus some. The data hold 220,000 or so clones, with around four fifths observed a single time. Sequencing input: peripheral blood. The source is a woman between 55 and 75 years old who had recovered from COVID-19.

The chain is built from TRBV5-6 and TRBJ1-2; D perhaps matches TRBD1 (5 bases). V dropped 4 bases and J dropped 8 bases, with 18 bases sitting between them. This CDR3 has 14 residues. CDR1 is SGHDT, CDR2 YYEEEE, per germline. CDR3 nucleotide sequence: TGTGCCAGCAGCGTGGCTTTGGGACTCTTGGGCTACACCTTC. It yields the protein CASSVALGLLGYTF.

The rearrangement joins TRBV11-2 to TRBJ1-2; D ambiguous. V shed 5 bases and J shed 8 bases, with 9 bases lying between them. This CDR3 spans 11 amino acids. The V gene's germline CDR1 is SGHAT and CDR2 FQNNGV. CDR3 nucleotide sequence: TGTGCCAGCAGCAACTACGGGGGCTACACCTTC. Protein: CASSNYGGYTF.

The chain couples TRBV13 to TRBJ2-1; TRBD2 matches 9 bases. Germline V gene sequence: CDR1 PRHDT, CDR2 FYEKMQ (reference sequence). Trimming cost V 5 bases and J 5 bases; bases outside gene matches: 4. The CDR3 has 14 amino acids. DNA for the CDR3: TGTGCCAGCAGCACCGGGACTAGCCACAATGAGCAGTTCTTC. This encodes CASSTGTSHNEQFF.

The CDR3 reads CASRKDPGTDPYEQYF. CDR3 DNA: TGTGCCAGCCGGAAGGACCCCGGGACAGACCCCTACGAGCAGTACTTC. V is TRBV19 and J is TRBJ2-7; 7 bases map to TRBD1. The germline CDR1 and CDR2 sequences are LNHDA and SQIVND (reference sequence). The CDR3 length is 16 residues. J was trimmed by 2 bases and V by 9 bases; bases with no gene match: 16.

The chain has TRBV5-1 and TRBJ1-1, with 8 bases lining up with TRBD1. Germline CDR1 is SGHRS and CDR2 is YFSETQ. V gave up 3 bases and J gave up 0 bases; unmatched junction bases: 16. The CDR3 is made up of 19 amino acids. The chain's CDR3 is CASSSHIPGQDAMNTEAFF. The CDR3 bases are TGCGCCAGCAGCTCTCACATCCCGGGACAGGATGCGATGAACACTGAAGCTTTCTTT.

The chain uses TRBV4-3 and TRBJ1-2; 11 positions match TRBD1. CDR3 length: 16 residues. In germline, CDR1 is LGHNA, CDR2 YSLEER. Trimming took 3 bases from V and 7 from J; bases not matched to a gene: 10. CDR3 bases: TGCGCCAGCAGCCACTTGGGGACAGGGGGAATCGGTGGCTACACCTTC. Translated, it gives CASSHLGTGGIGGYTF.

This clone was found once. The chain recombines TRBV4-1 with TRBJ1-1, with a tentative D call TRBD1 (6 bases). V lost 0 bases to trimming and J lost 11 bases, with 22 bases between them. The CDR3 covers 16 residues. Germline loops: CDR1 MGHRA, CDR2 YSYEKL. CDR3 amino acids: CASSQEVAGAGFGAFF. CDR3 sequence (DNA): TGCGCCAGCAGCCAAGAGGTGGCAGGGGCTGGCTTCGGGGCTTTCTTT.

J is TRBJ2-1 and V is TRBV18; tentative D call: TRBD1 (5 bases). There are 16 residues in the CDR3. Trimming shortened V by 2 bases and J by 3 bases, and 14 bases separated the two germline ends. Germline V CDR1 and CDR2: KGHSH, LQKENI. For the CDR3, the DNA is TGTGCCAGCTCACCAGTTACAGGCACCCTCTACAATGAGCAGTTCTTC. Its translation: CASSPVTGTLYNEQFF.

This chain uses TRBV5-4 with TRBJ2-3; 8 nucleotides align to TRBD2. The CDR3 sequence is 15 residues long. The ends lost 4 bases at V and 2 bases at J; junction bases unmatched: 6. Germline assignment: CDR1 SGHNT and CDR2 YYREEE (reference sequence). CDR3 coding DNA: TGTGCCAGCAGCAGAGCGGGGGACCTCACAGATACGCAGTATTTT. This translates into CASSRAGDLTDTQYF.

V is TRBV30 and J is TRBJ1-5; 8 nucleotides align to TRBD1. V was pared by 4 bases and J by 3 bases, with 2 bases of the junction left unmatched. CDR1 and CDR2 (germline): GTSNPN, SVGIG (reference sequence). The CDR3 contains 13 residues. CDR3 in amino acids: CAWTGGLNQPQHF. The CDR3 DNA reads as TGTGCCTGGACAGGGGGCCTCAATCAGCCCCAGCATTTT.

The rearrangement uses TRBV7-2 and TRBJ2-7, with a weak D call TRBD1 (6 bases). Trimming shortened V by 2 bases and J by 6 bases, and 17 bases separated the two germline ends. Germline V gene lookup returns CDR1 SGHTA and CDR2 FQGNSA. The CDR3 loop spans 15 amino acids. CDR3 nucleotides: TGTGCCAGCAGCTTACCCCAGGGGAAAACTCGCGAGCAGTACTTC. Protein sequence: CASSLPQGKTREQYF. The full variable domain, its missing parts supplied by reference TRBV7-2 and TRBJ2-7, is GAGVSQSPSNKVTEKGKDVELRCDPISGHTALYWYRQSLGQGLEFLIYFQGNSAPDKSGLPSDRFSAERTGGSVSTLTIQRTQQEDSAVYLCASSLPQGKTREQYFGPGTRLTVT.

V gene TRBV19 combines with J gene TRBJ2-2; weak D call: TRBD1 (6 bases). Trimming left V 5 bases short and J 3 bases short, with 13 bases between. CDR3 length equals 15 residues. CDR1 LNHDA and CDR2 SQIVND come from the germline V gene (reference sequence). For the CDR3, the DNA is TGTGCCAGTAGTTATCGGGCAGGGGACACCGGGGAGCTGTTTTTT. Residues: CASSYRAGDTGELFF.

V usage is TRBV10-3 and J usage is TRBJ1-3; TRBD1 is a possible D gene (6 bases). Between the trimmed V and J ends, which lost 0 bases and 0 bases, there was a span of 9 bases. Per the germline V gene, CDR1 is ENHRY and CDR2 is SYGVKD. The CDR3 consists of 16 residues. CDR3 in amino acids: CAISESDSHSGNTIYF. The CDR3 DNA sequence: TGTGCCATCAGTGAGTCGGACAGCCACTCTGGAAACACCATATATTTT.

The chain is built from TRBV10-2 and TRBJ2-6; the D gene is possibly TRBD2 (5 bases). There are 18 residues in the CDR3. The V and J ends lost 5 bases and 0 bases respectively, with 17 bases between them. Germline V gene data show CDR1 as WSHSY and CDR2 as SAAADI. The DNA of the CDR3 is TGCGCCAGCAGTCTGGGTGGAGGTCAGCTCTCTGGGGCCAACGTCCTGACTTTC. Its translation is CASSLGGGQLSGANVLTF.

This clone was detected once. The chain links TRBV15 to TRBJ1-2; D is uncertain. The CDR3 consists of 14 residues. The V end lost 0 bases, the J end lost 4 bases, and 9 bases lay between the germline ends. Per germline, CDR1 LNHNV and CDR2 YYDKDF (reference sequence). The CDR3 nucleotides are TGTGCCACCAGCAGAGATGCAGGATCCTATGGCTACACCTTC. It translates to CATSRDAGSYGYTF.

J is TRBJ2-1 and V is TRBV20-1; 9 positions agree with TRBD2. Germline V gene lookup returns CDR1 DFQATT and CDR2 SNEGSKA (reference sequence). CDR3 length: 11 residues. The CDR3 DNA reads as TGCAGCGGACTAGCGTACAATGAGCAGTTCTTC. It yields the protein CSGLAYNEQFF.

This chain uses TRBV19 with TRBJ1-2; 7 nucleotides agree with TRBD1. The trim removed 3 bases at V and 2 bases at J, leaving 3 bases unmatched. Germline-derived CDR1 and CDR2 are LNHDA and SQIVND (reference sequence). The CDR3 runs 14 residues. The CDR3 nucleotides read TGTGCCAGTAGTATGGGGACAGCCAACTATGGCTACACCTTC. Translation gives CASSMGTANYGYTF.